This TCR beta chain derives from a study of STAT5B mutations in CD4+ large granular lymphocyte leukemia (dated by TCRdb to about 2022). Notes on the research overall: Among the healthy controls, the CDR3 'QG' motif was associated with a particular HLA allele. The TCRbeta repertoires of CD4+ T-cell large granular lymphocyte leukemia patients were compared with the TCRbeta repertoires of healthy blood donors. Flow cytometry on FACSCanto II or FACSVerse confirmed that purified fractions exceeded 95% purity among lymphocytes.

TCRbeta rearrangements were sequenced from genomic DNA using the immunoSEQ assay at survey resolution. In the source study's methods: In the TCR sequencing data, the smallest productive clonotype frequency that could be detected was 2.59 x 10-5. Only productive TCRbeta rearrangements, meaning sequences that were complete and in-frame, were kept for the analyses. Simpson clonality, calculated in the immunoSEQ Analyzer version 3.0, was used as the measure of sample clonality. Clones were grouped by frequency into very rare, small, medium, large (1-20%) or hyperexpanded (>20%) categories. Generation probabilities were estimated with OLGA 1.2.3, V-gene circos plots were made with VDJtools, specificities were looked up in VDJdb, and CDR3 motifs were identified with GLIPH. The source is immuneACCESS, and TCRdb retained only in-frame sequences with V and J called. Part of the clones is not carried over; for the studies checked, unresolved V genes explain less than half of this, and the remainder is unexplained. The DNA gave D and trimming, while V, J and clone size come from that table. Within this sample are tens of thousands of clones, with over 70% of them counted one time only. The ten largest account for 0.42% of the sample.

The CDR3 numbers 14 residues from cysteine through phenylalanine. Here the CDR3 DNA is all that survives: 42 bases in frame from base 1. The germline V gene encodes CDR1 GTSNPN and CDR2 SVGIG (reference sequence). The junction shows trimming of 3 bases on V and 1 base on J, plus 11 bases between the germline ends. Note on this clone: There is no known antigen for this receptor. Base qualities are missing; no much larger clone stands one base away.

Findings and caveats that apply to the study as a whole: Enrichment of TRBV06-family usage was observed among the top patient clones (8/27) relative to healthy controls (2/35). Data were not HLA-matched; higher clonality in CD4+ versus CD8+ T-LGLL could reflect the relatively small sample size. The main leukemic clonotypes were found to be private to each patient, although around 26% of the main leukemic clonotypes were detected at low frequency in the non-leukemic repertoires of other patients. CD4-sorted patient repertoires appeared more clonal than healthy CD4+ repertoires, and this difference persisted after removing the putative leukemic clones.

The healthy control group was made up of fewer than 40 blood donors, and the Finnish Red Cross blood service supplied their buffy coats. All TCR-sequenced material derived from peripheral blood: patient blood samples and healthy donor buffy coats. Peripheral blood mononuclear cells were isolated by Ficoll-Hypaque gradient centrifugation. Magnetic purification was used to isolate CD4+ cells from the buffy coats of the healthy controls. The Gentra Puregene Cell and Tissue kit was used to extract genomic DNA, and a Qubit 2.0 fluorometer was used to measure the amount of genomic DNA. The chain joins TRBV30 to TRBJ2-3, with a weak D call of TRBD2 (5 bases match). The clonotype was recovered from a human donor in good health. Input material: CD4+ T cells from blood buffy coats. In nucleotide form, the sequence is TGTGCCTGGAGCCGGACGCGGGGCACAGATACGCAGTATTTT. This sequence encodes CAWSRTRGTDTQYF.